The 29 T cell receptor beta chains below come from one sample, sequenced in a study of CD8 T cells in Susac syndrome. Roughly 0.5 to 1 ug RNA was reverse transcribed with random hexamers. TCRdb reprocessed the immunoSEQ multiplex PCR reads via MiXCR and lists one record per CDR3 protein. This sample carries 95,000 to 150,000 distinct CDR3 sequences, around 94% of them seen once, and the ten largest clones take 0.065% to 0.09%. Material for sequencing was CD4+ T cells from PBMCs. Receptors were obtained from a human donor in good health.

The rearrangement uses TRBV2 and TRBJ2-1; tentative D call: TRBD2 (5 bases). The V and J ends lost 6 bases and 3 bases respectively, with 12 bases between them. The CDR3 totals 14 residues. Germline V gives CDR1 SNHLY, CDR2 FYNNEI. CDR3 region: CASSGGWGYNEQFF. The CDR3 DNA reads as TGTGCCAGCAGCGGAGGATGGGGCTACAATGAGCAGTTCTTC.

This clonotype was counted once. This chain joins TRBV6-6 and TRBJ1-2, with 7 positions matching TRBD1. This CDR3 has 15 amino acids. Germline loops: CDR1 MNHNY, CDR2 SVGAGI (reference sequence). The trim removed 0 bases at V and 2 bases at J, leaving 3 bases unmatched. This CDR3 is CASSYSQGENYGYTF. The CDR3 nucleotides read TGTGCCAGCAGTTACTCCCAGGGGGAGAACTATGGCTACACCTTC.

The gene calls are TRBV7-9 and TRBJ1-1; 8 positions match TRBD1. Per germline, CDR1 SEHNR and CDR2 FQNEAQ (reference sequence). The V segment lost 1 base and the J segment 6 bases; nucleotides outside the gene matches: 10. The CDR3 is 16 residues long. The CDR3 region is CASSLDRQGRMAEAFF. CDR3 in DNA: TGTGCCAGCAGCTTAGATAGACAGGGGAGAATGGCTGAAGCTTTCTTT.

The CDR3 reads CASNGQGGETQYF. The CDR3, as DNA: TGTGCCAGCAACGGACAGGGGGGAGAGACCCAGTACTTC. The chain has TRBV2 and TRBJ2-5, with 10 positions matching TRBD1. V was clipped by 7 bases and J by 4 bases; unmatched bases: 3. CDR1 and CDR2 (germline): SNHLY, FYNNEI. The CDR3 contains 13 residues.

The J gene is TRBJ2-2, the V gene TRBV2; maybe TRBD2 (5 bases). Germline CDR1 SNHLY, CDR2 FYNNEI. The CDR3 runs 16 residues. V lost 5 bases and J lost 2, with 15 bases in between. CDR3 amino acids: CASSLSFPGNTGELFF. The CDR3, as DNA: TGTGCCAGCAGTCTTTCCTTCCCGGGAAACACCGGGGAGCTGTTTTTT. Using reference TRBV2 and TRBJ2-2 for the parts outside the CDR3, the full variable domain is EPEVTQTPSHQVTQMGQEVILRCVPISNHLYFYWYRQILGQKVEFLVSFYNNEISEKSEIFDDQFSVERPDGSNFTLKIRSTKLEDSAMYFCASSLSFPGNTGELFFGEGSRLTVL.

Comment on this clonotype: One end of the junction varies from germline; a read error may be responsible. The chain carries TRBV14 and TRBJ2-6, with 10 bases matching TRBD2. The CDR3 covers 18 residues. The germline CDR1 and CDR2 sequences are SGHDN and FVKESK. CDR3 in DNA: TGTGCCAGCAGCCATACACTAGCGGGGTACTCTGGGGCCAACGTCCTGATTTTC. Translated: CASSHTLAGYSGANVLIF.

The CDR3 sequence: CASSAFPGLAKETQYF. DNA for the CDR3: TGCGCCAGCAGCGCGTTCCCCGGACTGGCAAAAGAGACCCAGTACTTC. This sequence joins TRBV4-1 and TRBJ2-5; D might be TRBD2 (5 bases). Germline values: CDR1 MGHRA, CDR2 YSYEKL. Trimming removed 5 bases from V and 3 bases from J, with 19 bases in between. There are 16 residues in the CDR3.

CDR3 nucleotides: TGTGCCTGGAGTGCCCAGGGGAGCGCTTTCTTT. This sequence encodes CAWSAQGSAFF. J is TRBJ1-1 and V is TRBV30; D possibly corresponds to TRBD1 (6 bases). CDR1 and CDR2 from the germline V gene are GTSNPN and SVGIG (reference sequence). CDR3 length: 11 amino acids. Trimming removed 1 base at V and 11 bases at J, with 11 bases between.

The chain couples TRBV5-6 to TRBJ2-3; TRBD2 matches 9 bases. The V gene's germline CDR1 is SGHDT and CDR2 YYEEEE. This CDR3 has 15 amino acids. Unmatched junction bases numbered 5, after V lost 4 bases and J lost 2 bases. The CDR3 is CASSAGTSSTDTQYF. For the CDR3, the DNA is TGTGCCAGCAGCGCCGGGACTAGCTCCACAGATACGCAGTATTTT.

The chain is built from TRBV12-3 or TRBV12-4 and TRBJ2-1; 9 bases are shared with TRBD2. The CDR3 consists of 16 residues. Trimming removed 6 bases from V and 0 bases from J; junction bases left unmatched: 6. Here the CDR3 reads CASRELAGDSYNEQFF. The CDR3 nucleotides are TGTGCCAGCAGGGAATTAGCGGGAGACTCCTACAATGAGCAGTTCTTC.

V is TRBV5-1 and J is TRBJ2-3; the D gene is possibly TRBD2 (6 bases). The CDR3 has 15 amino acids. Germline V gene sequence: CDR1 SGHRS, CDR2 YFSETQ. The V end lost 0 bases, the J end lost 6 bases, and 14 bases lay between the germline ends. The CDR3 DNA follows: TGCGCCAGCAGCTTGGAGCCGGGAGAAACGGATACGCAGTATTTT. It specifies CASSLEPGETDTQYF.

V gene TRBV7-2 combines with J gene TRBJ2-1; no clear D. Germline CDR1 reads SGHTA; CDR2 reads FQGNSA. V was trimmed by 5 bases and J by 10 bases, leaving 9 bases between them. The CDR3 consists of 11 residues. Here the CDR3 DNA reads TGTGCCAGCAGCCCGAGTTGGGAGCAGTTCTTC. Its protein is CASSPSWEQFF.

CDR3 DNA: TGTGCCAGCTCACCCCGAATCGGAGGACTCACTGAAGCTTTCTTT. Protein: CASSPRIGGLTEAFF. J is TRBJ1-1 and V is TRBV18; no definite D call. With 3 bases removed from V and 4 bases from J, the gap between germline ends came to 15 bases. CDR3 length equals 15 residues. CDR1 is KGHSH and CDR2 is LQKENI in the germline V gene.

V usage is TRBV20-1 and J usage is TRBJ1-1; no clear D gene. Trimming pared 0 bases from V and 6 bases from J, leaving 5 bases between. Germline-derived CDR1 and CDR2 are DFQATT and SNEGSKA (reference sequence). This CDR3 contains 11 residues. This chain's CDR3 is CSARDEPEAFF. CDR3 sequence (DNA): TGCAGTGCTAGAGATGAACCTGAAGCTTTCTTT.

This rearrangement joins TRBV3-1 to TRBJ2-1, with a possible D match to TRBD2 (5 bases). The CDR3 totals 13 residues. From germline, CDR1 is LGHDT and CDR2 YNNKEL (reference sequence). V lost 2 bases, J lost 9 bases, and 11 bases lay in between. The CDR3 sequence is CASSQFLAIEQFF. CDR3 nucleotide sequence: TGTGCCAGCAGCCAATTCCTAGCAATTGAGCAGTTCTTC.

V is TRBV19 and J is TRBJ2-7, with TRBD1 matching over 7 bases. J gave up 0 bases and V 6 bases, and 5 bases lay outside the gene matches. CDR3 length equals 14 residues. The germline V gene encodes CDR1 LNHDA and CDR2 SQIVND (reference sequence). The CDR3 DNA follows: TGTGCCAGTAGAAGGGACAGCCTCTCCTACGAGCAGTACTTC. This gives the protein CASRRDSLSYEQYF. The full variable domain, in which reference TRBV19 and TRBJ2-7 provide the parts outside the CDR3, is DGGITQSPKYLFRKEGQNVTLSCEQNLNHDAMYWYRQDPGQGLRLIYYSQIVNDFQKGDIAEGYSVSREKKESFPLTVTSAQKNPTAFYLCASRRDSLSYEQYFGPGTRLTVT.

This clonotype appeared once. The chain is built from TRBV9 and TRBJ2-7; D might be TRBD1 (6 bases). The germline V gene encodes CDR1 SGDLS and CDR2 YYNGEE. V was clipped by 4 bases and J by 6 bases, with 17 bases between them. The CDR3 is made up of 14 amino acids. CDR3 DNA: TGTGCCAGCAGCATCAGGGGTCAGGGAACCGAGCAGTACTTC. Translating gives CASSIRGQGTEQYF.

This chain links TRBV25-1 with TRBJ2-7; D is unclear. CDR3 length: 11 residues. Germline-derived CDR1 and CDR2 are MGHDK and SYGVNS. V lost 5 bases and J lost 6, with 8 bases in between. CDR3 in amino acids: CASSTSGEQYF. CDR3 DNA: TGTGCCAGCAGTACCAGTGGCGAGCAGTACTTC.

The rearrangement uses TRBV29-1 and TRBJ2-1; no reliable D call. Germline CDR1 reads SQVTM; CDR2 reads ANQGSEA. V was shortened by 4 bases and J by 8 bases, with 6 bases between the two germline ends. This CDR3 spans 10 amino acids. The CDR3: CSVGSYEQFF. The CDR3 region has the DNA TGCAGCGTTGGAAGCTATGAGCAGTTCTTC.

The V call is TRBV24-1, the J call TRBJ2-1; D uncertain. V dropped 4 bases and J dropped 8 bases, with 11 bases sitting between them. This CDR3 has 13 residues. Germline V gives CDR1 KGHDR, CDR2 SFDVKD. The CDR3 DNA is TGTGCCACCAGTGACCCTCCCGGCCATGAGCAGTTCTTC. Residues: CATSDPPGHEQFF.

The V and J genes are TRBV5-8 and TRBJ1-5; D perhaps matches TRBD1 (5 bases). The CDR3 has 13 amino acids. The V gene's germline CDR1 is SGHTS and CDR2 YDEGEE. Trimming stripped 1 base from V and 4 bases from J, with 6 bases between. The CDR3 nucleotides read TGTGCCAGCAGCTTGTCAGGGAATCAGCCCCAGCATTTT. Translation gives CASSLSGNQPQHF.

The table lists this clonotype with a count of one. The J gene is TRBJ2-1, the V gene TRBV7-9; 9 bases map to TRBD2. Per the germline V gene, CDR1 is SEHNR and CDR2 is FQNEAQ (reference sequence). This CDR3 is 15 amino acids long. V lost 8 bases to trimming and J lost 7 bases; unmatched junction nucleotides: 12. The DNA of the CDR3 is TGTGCCAGCGAGGGGGTAGCGGGAGTTTGGAATGAGCAGTTCTTC. This gives the protein CASEGVAGVWNEQFF.

This chain joins TRBV7-9 and TRBJ2-7; TRBD1 agrees at 8 bases. Germline CDR1 reads SEHNR; CDR2 reads FQNEAQ (reference sequence). Trimming removed 3 bases from V and 7 bases from J; junction bases left unmatched: 8. This CDR3 is 14 amino acids long. CDR3 sequence: CASSLRQGAEEQYF. The CDR3 nucleotides read TGTGCCAGCAGCTTGCGGCAGGGGGCTGAAGAGCAGTACTTC.

The chain carries TRBV5-1 and TRBJ2-7, with D perhaps matching TRBD1 or TRBD2 (5 bases each). V was clipped by 6 bases and J by 2 bases, with 15 bases between them. Germline values: CDR1 SGHRS, CDR2 YFSETQ. The CDR3 totals 14 residues. The CDR3 nucleotides read TGCGCCAGCACCCGCTGGGACGACGCCTACGAGCAGTACTTC. This encodes CASTRWDDAYEQYF.

This chain connects TRBV5-1 to TRBJ2-5; 9 bases align to TRBD1. V shed 2 bases and J 5 bases; nucleotides not matched to a gene: 4. The CDR3 runs to 14 residues. Germline CDR1 and CDR2: SGHRS and YFSETQ. CDR3 nucleotides: TGCGCCAGCAGCTTCTTCGGGACAGGGGAGACCCAGTACTTC. Residues: CASSFFGTGETQYF.

The rearrangement uses TRBV19 and TRBJ1-1; no clear D. V was cut by 3 bases and J by 1 base, with 6 bases left in between. The CDR3 is 13 amino acids. Germline CDR1 is LNHDA and CDR2 is SQIVND (reference sequence). The CDR3 DNA reads as TGTGCCAGTAGTATTCGGAGGAACACTGAAGCTTTCTTT. As protein: CASSIRRNTEAFF.

This clonotype was detected only a few times. This chain uses TRBV12-3 or TRBV12-4 with TRBJ2-3; D ambiguous. V lost 5 bases and J lost 2, with 5 bases in between. The CDR3 loop spans 12 amino acids. Here the CDR3 DNA reads TGTGCCAGCAGTCTCCTCACAGATACGCAGTATTTT. Amino acid sequence: CASSLLTDTQYF.

The chain uses TRBV20-1 and TRBJ2-1; 10 bases agree with TRBD2. Germline trimming cut 1 base from V and 2 bases from J; bases unmatched to any gene: 14. This CDR3 region has 19 residues. Germline V gene sequence: CDR1 DFQATT, CDR2 SNEGSKA (reference sequence). The CDR3 DNA sequence: TGCAGTGCTAGAGGCGAGCTAGCGGGAGTCCTCAGGGCCTACAATGAGCAGTTCTTC. It yields the protein CSARGELAGVLRAYNEQFF.

The genes are TRBV2 and TRBJ2-1, with D perhaps matching TRBD1 (6 bases). Germline CDR1 reads SNHLY; CDR2 reads FYNNEI. The V gene lost 6 bases and the J gene lost 9 bases, with 15 bases spanning the gap. The CDR3 is made up of 13 amino acids. The CDR3 nucleotides are TGTGCCAGCAGGGTTCGGACAGAGACTGAGCAGTTCTTC. Protein product: CASRVRTETEQFF.